This entry concerns a single TCR beta chain. As yet, its antigen is unknown. CDR3 length: 15 residues. V shed 4 bases, J shed 12 bases, and the junction held 8 bases outside the gene matches. Germline-derived CDR1 and CDR2 are SGHRS and YFSETQ. The record originates from a study of T-cell memory formation after mild COVID-19. General study findings and limits: Clones that contracted from day 15 to 85 were balanced CD4/CD8, while later expanders leaned CD4+. Among CD4+ contracting clones, most were CM and EM, and CD8+ ones EMRA.

The authors produced TCR alpha and TCR beta cDNA libraries with sample barcodes and UMIs by 5'RACE using constant-segment primers. MiXCR, run by TCRdb on the 5' RACE reads, gives a single entry per CDR3 protein. Among roughly 600,000 distinct CDR3 sequences listed, roughly 17% were seen once. This sequence joins TRBV5-1 and TRBJ2-1; 15 bases match TRBD2. Sequenced: PBMCs or a T cell subset sorted from them (not recorded which). The receptor's source is an adult woman who had mild COVID-19 (a few samples of this study predate the infection). Cell type and time point are not known. The DNA for the CDR3 is TGCGCCAGCAGCCGGACTAGCGGGAGGGGAGATGGGCAGTTCTTC. Its translation is CASSRTSGRGDGQFF.